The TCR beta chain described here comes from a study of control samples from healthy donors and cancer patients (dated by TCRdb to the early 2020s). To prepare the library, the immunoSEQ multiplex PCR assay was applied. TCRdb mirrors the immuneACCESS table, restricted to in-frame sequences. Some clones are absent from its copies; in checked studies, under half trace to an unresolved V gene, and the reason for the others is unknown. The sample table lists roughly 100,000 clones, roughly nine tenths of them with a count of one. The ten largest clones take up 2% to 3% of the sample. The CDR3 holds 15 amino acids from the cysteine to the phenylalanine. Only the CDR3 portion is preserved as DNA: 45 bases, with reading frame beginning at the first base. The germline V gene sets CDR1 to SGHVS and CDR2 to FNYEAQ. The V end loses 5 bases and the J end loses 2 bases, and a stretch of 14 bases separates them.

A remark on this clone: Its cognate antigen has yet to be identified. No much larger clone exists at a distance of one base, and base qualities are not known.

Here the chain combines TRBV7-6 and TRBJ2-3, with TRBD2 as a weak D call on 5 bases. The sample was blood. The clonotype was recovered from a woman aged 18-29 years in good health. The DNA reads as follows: TGTGCCAGCAGCCCAGTAGGGAGCACCACAGATACGCAGTATTTT. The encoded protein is CASSPVGSTTDTQYF.